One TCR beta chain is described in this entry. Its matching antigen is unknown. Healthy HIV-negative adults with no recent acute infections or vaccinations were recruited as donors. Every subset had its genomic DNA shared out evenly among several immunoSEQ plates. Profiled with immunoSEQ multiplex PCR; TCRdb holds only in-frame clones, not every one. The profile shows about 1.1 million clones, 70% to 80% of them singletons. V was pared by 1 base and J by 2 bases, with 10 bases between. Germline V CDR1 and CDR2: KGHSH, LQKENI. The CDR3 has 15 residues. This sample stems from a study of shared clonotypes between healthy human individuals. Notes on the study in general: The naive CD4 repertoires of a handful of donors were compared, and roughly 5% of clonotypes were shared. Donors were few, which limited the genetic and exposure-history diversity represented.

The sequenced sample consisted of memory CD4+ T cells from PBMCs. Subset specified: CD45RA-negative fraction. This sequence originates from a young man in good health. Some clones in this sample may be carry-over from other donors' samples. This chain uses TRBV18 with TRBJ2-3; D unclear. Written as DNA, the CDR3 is TGTGCCAGCTCACCACGGGCGGAAAACACAGATACGCAGTATTTT. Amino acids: CASSPRAENTDTQYF.